Below, 13 T cell receptor beta chains from the same sample are listed, as sequenced in a study of metastatic and nonmetastatic thyroid tumors. Using MiXCR, TCRdb reanalyzed the PCR reads. The sample contains tens of thousands of clones, less than 30% of which appear only once. No treatment of any kind had been given to any patient before thyroid surgery. The sample consisted of blood. Source of these receptors: a male donor with papillary thyroid cancer or a benign thyroid nodule (not recorded which). Some clones in this sample may be carry-over from other donors' samples.

This clone was seen a handful of times. The V gene is TRBV6-1, the J gene TRBJ1-2, with 7 bases matching TRBD1. V was pared by 1 base and J by 3 bases, with 8 bases of the junction left unmatched. Germline CDR1 and CDR2: MNHNS and SASEGT. This CDR3 is built from 16 residues. The CDR3 coding sequence is TGTGCCAGCAGTGAAGAAGGGGGCGGTGGGCACTATGGCTACACCTTC. Translating gives CASSEEGGGGHYGYTF.

Relative to its sample, this clone is medium-sized. The V and J genes are TRBV6-2 or TRBV6-3 and TRBJ2-7; no reliable D call. The CDR3 consists of 11 residues. Germline CDR1 is MNHEY and CDR2 is SVGEGT. V lost 6 bases, J lost 7 bases, and 10 bases lay in between. Here the CDR3 reads CASSVLGEQYF. In DNA, the CDR3 is TGTGCCAGCAGCGTACTGGGAGAGCAGTACTTC.

The chain is built from TRBV20-1 and TRBJ1-2, with 7 bases that match TRBD1. The CDR3 has 16 amino acids. Trimming removed 2 bases from V and 3 bases from J; junction bases left unmatched: 12. Germline assignment: CDR1 DFQATT and CDR2 SNEGSKA (reference sequence). CDR3 amino acids: CSARPGTDVGDYGYTF. Written as DNA, the CDR3 is TGCAGTGCTAGACCCGGGACAGACGTCGGCGACTATGGCTACACCTTC.

A note on this clone: The sample contains more than one DNA sequence encoding this CDR3. The rearrangement joins TRBV20-1 to TRBJ2-7, with D hard to call. The CDR3 contains 14 residues. V gave up 3 bases and J gave up 4 bases, with 16 bases separating them. The V gene's germline CDR1 is DFQATT and CDR2 SNEGSKA (reference sequence). In DNA, the CDR3 is TGCAGTGCTAGTGGCGACCGAAGCTCGTACGAGCAGTACTTC. As protein: CSASGDRSSYEQYF.

V and J are TRBV18 and TRBJ2-2; TRBD2 matches 14 bases. The CDR3 extends over 16 amino acids. Germline V gives CDR1 KGHSH, CDR2 LQKENI. The V segment lost 3 bases and the J segment 4 bases; nucleotides outside the gene matches: 1. The CDR3 DNA follows: TGTGCCAGCTCACCTGGGACTAGCGGGAGCACCGGGGAGCTGTTTTTT. Its protein product is CASSPGTSGSTGELFF.

This chain connects TRBV6-1 to TRBJ1-3; D gene unclear. The CDR3 length is 13 residues. The V gene's germline CDR1 is MNHNS and CDR2 SASEGT. V lost 4 bases, J lost 4 bases, and 8 bases lay in between. The CDR3 DNA follows: TGTGCCAGCAGTGTCCGGGGAGGAAACACCATATATTTT. Its protein product is CASSVRGGNTIYF.

This clone was recorded many times. The chain employs TRBV11-3 and TRBJ1-1; D is unclear. Germline V gene lookup returns CDR1 SGHNT and CDR2 YENEEA. Trimming stripped 1 base from V and 0 bases from J, with 9 bases between. The CDR3 contains 15 residues. The CDR3 protein is CASSLGGPMNTEAFF. CDR3 sequence (DNA): TGTGCCAGCAGCTTAGGTGGACCGATGAACACTGAAGCTTTCTTT.

The rearrangement links TRBV12-3 or TRBV12-4 to TRBJ2-2; no clear D. The CDR3 sequence is 12 residues long. V lost 3 bases and J 7 bases, leaving 6 bases between the germline ends. CDR3 sequence: CASSFQDGELFF. The DNA of the CDR3 is TGTGCCAGCAGTTTCCAGGACGGGGAGCTGTTTTTT.

In its sample, this clone was seen a few times. The chain has TRBV12-3 or TRBV12-4 and TRBJ1-2; weak D call: TRBD1 (6 bases). The V end lost 8 bases, the J end lost 2 bases, and 15 bases lay between the germline ends. The CDR3 is made up of 14 amino acids. The CDR3 DNA reads as TGTGCCAGCGGGCACAGGGATATGAACTATGGCTACACCTTC. It codes for CASGHRDMNYGYTF.

The chain joins TRBV2 to TRBJ2-7; 11 bases are a match to TRBD2. This CDR3 contains 16 residues. Germline CDR1 and CDR2: SNHLY and FYNNEI. The V and J ends lost 1 base and 2 bases, in that order; junction bases with no gene match: 4. The CDR3 loop reads CASSEGASGGPYEQYF. The CDR3 nucleotides read TGTGCCAGCAGTGAAGGGGCTAGCGGGGGGCCCTACGAGCAGTACTTC. The full variable domain, with the rest looked up from reference TRBV2 and TRBJ2-7, is EPEVTQTPSHQVTQMGQEVILRCVPISNHLYFYWYRQILGQKVEFLVSFYNNEISEKSEIFDDQFSVERPDGSNFTLKIRSTKLEDSAMYFCASSEGASGGPYEQYFGPGTRLTVT.

This clone was recorded many times. This chain connects TRBV29-1 to TRBJ1-5; 7 bases fit TRBD1. V was pared by 4 bases and J by 10 bases, with 13 bases of the junction left unmatched. The germline V gene has CDR1 SQVTM and CDR2 ANQGSEA. This CDR3 is built from 14 residues. The CDR3 loop is CSVGEGAEASPQHF. The CDR3 DNA reads TGCAGCGTTGGAGAGGGGGCCGAGGCCTCTCCCCAGCATTTT.

CDR3 DNA sequence: TGTGCCAGCTCACCATCCGGGCCTAACTACGGCGGCTACACCTTC. It is translated as CASSPSGPNYGGYTF. This chain uses TRBV18 with TRBJ1-2; D ambiguous. The CDR3 has 15 residues. Germline lookup yields CDR1 KGHSH and CDR2 LQKENI. Trimming pared 2 bases from V and 8 bases from J, leaving 18 bases between. Complete variable domain (other parts from reference TRBV18 and TRBJ1-2): NAGVMQNPRHLVRRRGQEARLRCSPMKGHSHVYWYRQLPEEGLKFMVYLQKENIIDESGMPKERFSAEFPKEGPSILRIQQVVRGDSAAYFCASSPSGPNYGGYTFGSGTRLTVV.

This clone was recorded at least ten times. The rearrangement uses TRBV6-4 and TRBJ2-3; possibly TRBD1 for D (6 bases). CDR1 is MRHNA and CDR2 is SNTAGT in the germline V gene. Trimming took 6 bases from V and 3 from J, leaving 16 bases between them. This CDR3 has 15 residues. This chain's CDR3 is CASSKDQGYTDTQYF. For the CDR3, the DNA is TGTGCCAGCAGCAAAGATCAGGGGTATACAGATACGCAGTATTTT.